A selection of T cell receptor beta chains follows, all from one sample in a study of blood T cell repertoires in COVID-19. Sequencing was performed with immunoSEQ multiplex PCR; in TCRdb, only in-frame clones are kept and a portion is missing. The table shows about 94,000 clones, with 65% to 85% occurring only once. The specimen sequenced was peripheral blood. The receptors stem from a man aged 55 to 70 with acute or convalescent COVID-19. Both conserved end residues are part of each CDR3. Fields, in order: clone size, J gene, V gene, D gene, CDR3 length, CDR3 DNA, CDR3 protein. The D gene is left open where the match is weak. Not every row has a clone size; where given, it reads once, few, many or a size class.

. TRBJ1-3 TRBV5-1 TRBD1 15 TGCGCCAGCAGCCCCGACAGGGATTTTGGAAACACCATATATTTT CASSPDRDFGNTIYF
. TRBJ2-2 TRBV30 . 11 TGTGGGTGCAGGGACACCGGGGAGCTGTTTTTT CGCRDTGELFF
once TRBJ1-4 TRBV12-3/TRBV12-4 . 12 TGTGCCAGCAGTCCCCTCAATGAAAAACTGTTTTTT CASSPLNEKLFF
few TRBJ2-7 TRBV23-1 . 14 TGCGCCAGCAGTCGTTCGACAGTTATCTACGAGCAGTACTTC CASSRSTVIYEQYF
. TRBJ2-1 TRBV7-6 TRBD2 16 TGTGCCAGCAGCCTTTCGGGGCTAGCGGGGGACAATGAGCAGTTCTTC CASSLSGLAGDNEQFF
few TRBJ1-1 TRBV5-1 . 14 TGCGCCAGCAGCTTGGGCGCTCAGAACACTGAAGCTTTCTTT CASSLGAQNTEAFF
. TRBJ1-1 TRBV7-6 . 17 TGTGCCAGCAGCTATGGGACGGGAGGTGCAATGAACACTGAAGCTTTCTTT CASSYGTGGAMNTEAFF
. TRBJ2-3 TRBV7-8 TRBD1 17 TGTGCCAGCAGCCCCGGTTGGACAGGCCGCCCCACAGATACGCAGTATTTT CASSPGWTGRPTDTQYF
. TRBJ1-6 TRBV10-3 . 13 TGTGCCATCAGTGAAAACAGGGACTCACCCCTCCACTTT CAISENRDSPLHF
. TRBJ1-5 TRBV3-1/TRBV3-2 . 13 TGTGCCAGCAGCTACCAAGTGGGGGCTCCCCAGCATTTT CASSYQVGAPQHF
. TRBJ1-1 TRBV7-2 TRBD1 14 TGTGCCAGCAGATACGGACAGGGACCGAGTGAAGCTTTCTTT CASRYGQGPSEAFF
. TRBJ2-6 TRBV7-3 . 17 TGTGCCAGCAGCCCGACAGTCTTAAGCTCTGGGGCCAACGTCCTGACTTTC CASSPTVLSSGANVLTF
. TRBJ1-1 TRBV6-5 . 14 TGTGCCAGCAGTTACGAGGGAGAAGACACTGAAGCTTTCTTT CASSYEGEDTEAFF
. TRBJ1-4 TRBV2 . 12 TGTGCCAGCAGTGGGGTGGGCGAAAAACTGTTTTTT CASSGVGEKLFF
once TRBJ1-6 TRBV14 TRBD1 15 TGTGCCAGCAGCCAATGGGACAGTAATAATTCACCCCTCCACTTT CASSQWDSNNSPLHF
. TRBJ1-2 TRBV7-2 . 12 TGTGCCAGCAGCTTAGACCGGGGAGGCTACACCTTC CASSLDRGGYTF
. TRBJ1-5 TRBV6-2/TRBV6-3 . 13 TGTGCCAGCAGTTACTCAGAGAATCAGCCCCAGCATTTT CASSYSENQPQHF
few TRBJ1-1 TRBV7-9 TRBD1 16 TGTGCCAGCAGCCCGGGGGTTCGCACAGGGGGCACTGAAGCTTTCTTT CASSPGVRTGGTEAFF
. TRBJ1-6 TRBV2 . 12 TGTGCCAGCAGTTCGACAAATTCACCCCTCCACTTT CASSSTNSPLHF
. TRBJ2-2 TRBV24-1 . 14 TGTGCCACCAGAGACAAGCCGAACACCGGGGAGCTGTTTTTT CATRDKPNTGELFF
. TRBJ2-3 TRBV13 . 15 TGTGCCAGCAGATCAACTTCAGGGGGCACAGATACGCAGTATTTT CASRSTSGGTDTQYF
few TRBJ1-5 TRBV10-2 . 13 TGCGCCAGCAGTGTACAGGGTCGTCAGCCCCAGCATTTT CASSVQGRQPQHF
. TRBJ1-4 TRBV5-1 . 16 TGCGCCAGCAGCTACTCACAGGGCTCACCTAATGAAAAACTGTTTTTT CASSYSQGSPNEKLFF
few TRBJ1-5 TRBV19 TRBD1 15 TGTGCCAGTAGTATGACAGGGTATAGCAATCAGCCCCAGCATTTT CASSMTGYSNQPQHF
. TRBJ1-6 TRBV9 TRBD1 19 TGTGCCAGCAGCGTAGAAACAGGGGGCATTTTCTCCTATAATTCACCCCTCCACTTT CASSVETGGIFSYNSPLHF
. TRBJ1-2 TRBV6-5 TRBD1 13 TGTGCCAGCACCCTGGCAGGGGGCTATGGCTACACCTTC CASTLAGGYGYTF
. TRBJ1-2 TRBV7-2 TRBD1 16 TGTGCCAGCAGCCCGTCTCGGACAGGGTTAGGCTATGGCTACACCTTC CASSPSRTGLGYGYTF
. TRBJ2-4 TRBV2 . 16 TGTGCCAGCAGCACTGACAGACAGTTAGCCAAAAACATTCAGTACTTC CASSTDRQLAKNIQYF
. TRBJ2-5 TRBV7-9 . 14 TGTGCCAGCAGCTTAGGAGGGCAAGAGGGGACCCAGTACTTC CASSLGGQEGTQYF
. TRBJ1-5 TRBV28 TRBD1 15 TGTGCCAGTCGACAGGGGGCAGGAGGCAATCAGCCCCAGCATTTT CASRQGAGGNQPQHF
. TRBJ1-3 TRBV9 . 13 TGTGCCAGCAGGTCTACAGGCGGAAACACCATATATTTT CASRSTGGNTIYF
. TRBJ2-3 TRBV24-1 TRBD1 16 TGTGCCACCAGTTCTCAGGGGGCCCTCCTCACAGATACGCAGTATTTT CATSSQGALLTDTQYF
once TRBJ1-4 TRBV4-3 . 15 TGCGCCAGCAGCCAAGGGGGGGGGACTAATGAAAAACTGTTTTTT CASSQGGGTNEKLFF
. TRBJ2-3 TRBV5-6 . 13 TGTGCCAGCAGCTTCAACTCAATGACTGAGCCGAATTTT CASSFNSMTEPNF
. TRBJ2-2 TRBV2 TRBD2 18 TGTGCCAGCAGTGAATCCTACGACGGGGGGTTGAACACCGGGGAGCTGTTTTTT CASSESYDGGLNTGELFF
. TRBJ1-4 TRBV25-1 . 15 TGTGCCAGCAGTGAACATAGGCAGGCTAATGAAAAACTGTTTTTT CASSEHRQANEKLFF
. TRBJ2-1 TRBV7-6 . 16 TGTGCCAGCACCAAACAGGGACCAAGCTCCTACAATGAGCAGTTCTTC CASTKQGPSSYNEQFF
. TRBJ2-2 TRBV7-3 . 12 TGTGCCAGCAGCTACGAGACCGGGGAGCTGTTTTTT CASSYETGELFF
. TRBJ1-1 TRBV6-2/TRBV6-3 . 13 TGTGCCAGCAGTTACTCGCCCAGCACTGAAGCTTTCTTT CASSYSPSTEAFF
. TRBJ2-3 TRBV12-3/TRBV12-4 TRBD2 11 TGTGCCAGCAGTTGGGGGGGTTCGCAGTATTTT CASSWGGSQYF
. TRBJ2-3 TRBV20-1 . 14 TGCAGTGCTAGTGAGGCTCCCAACACAGATACGCAGTATTTT CSASEAPNTDTQYF
. TRBJ1-2 TRBV5-1 . 14 TGCGCCAGCAGCTTGGCCGGGGGGTTCTATGGCTACACCTTC CASSLAGGFYGYTF
. TRBJ1-4 TRBV30 . 13 TGTGCCTGGAACGAGGGGGTCGTTGAAAAACTGTTTTTT CAWNEGVVEKLFF
few TRBJ2-7 TRBV9 . 14 TGTGCCAGCAGCCCCCTACAGACCGCCTACGAGCAGTACTTC CASSPLQTAYEQYF
. TRBJ1-5 TRBV6-1 . 15 TGTGCCAGCAGTGAAAGGGGGGGCAGGAGTCAGCCCCAGCATTTT CASSERGGRSQPQHF
few TRBJ1-1 TRBV19 . 15 TGTGCCAGTAGTATGCGGACTAGGGCGAACACTGAAGCTTTCTTT CASSMRTRANTEAFF
. TRBJ1-5 TRBV7-2 . 14 TGTGCCAGCAGCTTCAGGAATACACTCCCGCCCCAGCATTTT CASSFRNTLPPQHF
. TRBJ1-2 TRBV30 TRBD1 13 TGTGCCTGGAGGACAGGGGGGAACTATGGCTACACCTTC CAWRTGGNYGYTF
. TRBJ2-5 TRBV12-5 . 15 TGTGCTAGTGGTTTGGTGGACAGGGAGGGAGAGACCCAGTACTTC CASGLVDREGETQYF
. TRBJ2-7 TRBV5-1 . 14 TGCGCCAGCAGCTTGGTCATAGGGGCCTACGAGCAGTACTTC CASSLVIGAYEQYF
. TRBJ1-2 TRBV6-6 . 16 TGTGCCAGCAGTTACTCGTCAGGGATGGGGGGAAATGGCTACACCTTC CASSYSSGMGGNGYTF